This T cell receptor beta chain was found in a study of CD8+ T cells in alopecia areata. Overall study context: Treated patients took oral tofacitinib at 5 to 10 mg twice daily. Findings of the study overall: It was less clear whether patients shared TCRs than it was in mice, possibly because of HLA. Since there was just one nonresponder, nobody can yet say how baseline CD8+ expansion ties to response.

On this clone itself: Its matching antigen is unknown.

Trimming pared 3 bases from V and 5 bases from J, leaving 10 bases between. The CDR3 covers 13 residues. The germline CDR1 and CDR2 sequences are LNHDA and SQIVND (reference sequence). Treatment in this sample: oral pan-JAK inhibitor, 5-10 mg twice daily. Sequencing used cDNA as its template, made by extracting RNA and reverse transcribing it. Profiling relied on immunoSEQ multiplex PCR, and the TCRdb table lists in-frame clones only, not all of them. The table includes about 260,000 clones, 50% to 75% detected once. This clonotype was obtained from a human donor with alopecia areata. The sequenced sample was CD4+ T cells sorted from blood, obtained around week 54, from a patient treated with tofacitinib. This chain links TRBV19 with TRBJ2-5, with D maybe TRBD2 (5 bases). The CDR3 loop is CASSILRGETQYF. DNA of the CDR3: TGTGCCAGTAGTATCCTCCGAGGGGAGACCCAGTACTTC.